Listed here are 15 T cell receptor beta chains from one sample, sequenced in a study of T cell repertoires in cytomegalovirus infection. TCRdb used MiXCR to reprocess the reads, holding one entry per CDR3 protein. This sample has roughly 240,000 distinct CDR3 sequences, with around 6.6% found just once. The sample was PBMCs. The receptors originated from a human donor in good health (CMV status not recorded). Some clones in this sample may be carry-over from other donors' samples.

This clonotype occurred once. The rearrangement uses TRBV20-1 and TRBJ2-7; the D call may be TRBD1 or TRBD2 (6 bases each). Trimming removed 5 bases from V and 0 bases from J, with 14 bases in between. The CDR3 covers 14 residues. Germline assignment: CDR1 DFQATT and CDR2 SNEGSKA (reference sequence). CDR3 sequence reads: CSAGKGGSSYEQYF. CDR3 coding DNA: TGCAGTGCTGGCAAGGGGGGCAGCTCCTACGAGCAGTACTTC.

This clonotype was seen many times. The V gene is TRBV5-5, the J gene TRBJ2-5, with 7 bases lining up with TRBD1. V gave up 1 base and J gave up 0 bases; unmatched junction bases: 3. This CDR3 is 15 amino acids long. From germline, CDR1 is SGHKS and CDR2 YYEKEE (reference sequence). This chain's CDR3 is CASSLYDRDQETQYF. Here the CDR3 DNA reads TGTGCCAGCAGCTTGTACGACAGGGACCAAGAGACCCAGTACTTC.

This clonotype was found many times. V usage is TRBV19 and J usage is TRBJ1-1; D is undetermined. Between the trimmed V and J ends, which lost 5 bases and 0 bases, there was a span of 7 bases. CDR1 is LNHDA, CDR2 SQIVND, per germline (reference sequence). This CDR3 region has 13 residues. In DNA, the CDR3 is TGTGCCAGTAGTGCTAATTTGAACACTGAAGCTTTCTTT. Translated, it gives CASSANLNTEAFF.

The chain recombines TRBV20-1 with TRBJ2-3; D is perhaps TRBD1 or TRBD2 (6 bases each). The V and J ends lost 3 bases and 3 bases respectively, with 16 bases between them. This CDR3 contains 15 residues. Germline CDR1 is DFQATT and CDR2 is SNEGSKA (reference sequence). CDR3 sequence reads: CSARGGGTKTDTQYF. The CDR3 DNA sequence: TGCAGTGCTAGGGGAGGCGGGACAAAGACAGATACGCAGTATTTT.

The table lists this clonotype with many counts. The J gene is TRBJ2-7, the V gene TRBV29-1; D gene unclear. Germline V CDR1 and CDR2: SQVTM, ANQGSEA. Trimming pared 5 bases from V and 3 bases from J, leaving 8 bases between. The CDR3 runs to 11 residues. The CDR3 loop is CSVLQIYEQYF. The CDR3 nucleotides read TGCAGCGTTCTACAGATCTACGAGCAGTACTTC.

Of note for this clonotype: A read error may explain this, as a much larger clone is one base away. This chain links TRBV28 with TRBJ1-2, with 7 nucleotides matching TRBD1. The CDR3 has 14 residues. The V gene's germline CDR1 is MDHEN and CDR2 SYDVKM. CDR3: CACSSGQANYGYTF. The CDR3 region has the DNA TGTGCCTGCAGTTCCGGACAGGCTAACTATGGCTACACCTTC.

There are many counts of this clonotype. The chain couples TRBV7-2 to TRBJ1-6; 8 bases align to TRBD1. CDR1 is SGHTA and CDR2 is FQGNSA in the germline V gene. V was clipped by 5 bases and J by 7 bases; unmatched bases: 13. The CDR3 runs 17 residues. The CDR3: CASSGRTGSSLNSPLHF. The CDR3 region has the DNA TGTGCCAGCAGCGGTAGGACAGGGTCTAGTTTAAATTCACCCCTCCACTTT. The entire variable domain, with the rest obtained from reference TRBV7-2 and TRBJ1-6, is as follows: GAGVSQSPSNKVTEKGKDVELRCDPISGHTALYWYRQSLGQGLEFLIYFQGNSAPDKSGLPSDRFSAERTGGSVSTLTIQRTQQEDSAVYLCASSGRTGSSLNSPLHFGNGTRLTVT.

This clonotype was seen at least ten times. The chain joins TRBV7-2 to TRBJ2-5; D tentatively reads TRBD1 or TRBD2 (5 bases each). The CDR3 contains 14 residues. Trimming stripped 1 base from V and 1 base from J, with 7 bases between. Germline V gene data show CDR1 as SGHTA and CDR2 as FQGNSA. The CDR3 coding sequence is TGTGCCAGCAGCTTAGGTGGGGGCCAAGAGACCCAGTACTTC. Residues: CASSLGGGQETQYF.

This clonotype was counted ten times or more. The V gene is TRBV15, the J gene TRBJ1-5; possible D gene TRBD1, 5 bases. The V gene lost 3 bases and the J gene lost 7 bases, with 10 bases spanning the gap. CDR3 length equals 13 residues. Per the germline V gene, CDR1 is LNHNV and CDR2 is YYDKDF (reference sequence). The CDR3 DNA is TGTGCCACCAGCAGGGGGGTAGGGCAGCCCCAGCATTTT. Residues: CATSRGVGQPQHF.

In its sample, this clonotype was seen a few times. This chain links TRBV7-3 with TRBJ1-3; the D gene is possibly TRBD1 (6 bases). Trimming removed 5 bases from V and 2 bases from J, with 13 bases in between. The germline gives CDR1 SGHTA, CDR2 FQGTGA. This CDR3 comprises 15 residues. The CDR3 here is CASSHRDTPGNTIYF. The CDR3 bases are TGTGCCAGCAGCCACCGGGACACTCCTGGAAACACCATATATTTT.

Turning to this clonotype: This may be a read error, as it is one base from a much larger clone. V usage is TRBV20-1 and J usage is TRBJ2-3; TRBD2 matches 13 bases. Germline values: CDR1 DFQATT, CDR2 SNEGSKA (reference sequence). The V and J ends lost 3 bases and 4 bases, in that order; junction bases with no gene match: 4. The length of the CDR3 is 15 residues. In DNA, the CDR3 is TGCAGTGCTAGTCGGACTAGCGGGGGCGCAGATACGCAGTATTTT. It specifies CSASRTSGGADTQYF.

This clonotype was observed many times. CDR3 sequence: CASSLNSFNEKLFF. The CDR3 DNA is TGTGCCAGCAGCTTAAACAGCTTTAATGAAAAACTGTTTTTT. J is TRBJ1-4 and V is TRBV11-3; no firm D call. The V end was cut by 2 bases, the J end by 4 bases, with 8 bases between. Germline loops: CDR1 SGHNT, CDR2 YENEEA. The length of the CDR3 is 14 residues.

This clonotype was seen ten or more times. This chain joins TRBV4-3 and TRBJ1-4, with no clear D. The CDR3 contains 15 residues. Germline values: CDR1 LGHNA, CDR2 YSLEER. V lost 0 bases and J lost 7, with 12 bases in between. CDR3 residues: CASSQELLDSEKLFF. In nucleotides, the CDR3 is TGCGCCAGCAGCCAAGAACTCCTGGATAGTGAAAAACTGTTTTTT.

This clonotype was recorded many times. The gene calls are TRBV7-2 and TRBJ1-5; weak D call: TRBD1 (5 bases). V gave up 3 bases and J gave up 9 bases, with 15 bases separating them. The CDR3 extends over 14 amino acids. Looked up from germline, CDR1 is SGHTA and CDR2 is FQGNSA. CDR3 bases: TGTGCCAGCAGCTTGACAGAACGGATCTGGCCCCAGCATTTT. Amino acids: CASSLTERIWPQHF.

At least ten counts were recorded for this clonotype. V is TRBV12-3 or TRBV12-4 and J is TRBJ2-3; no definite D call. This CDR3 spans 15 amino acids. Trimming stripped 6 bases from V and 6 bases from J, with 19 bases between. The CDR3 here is CASSRLEETTDTQYF. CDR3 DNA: TGTGCCAGCAGCCGTCTTGAAGAAACCACGGATACGCAGTATTTT.